The text below deals with one TCR beta chain. Its antigen is as yet unknown. Through a sample-barcoded 5' primer and a J-beta primer mix, a second PCR was run for roughly 6 to 11 cycles. Via MiXCR, TCRdb re-called the 5' RACE reads, giving one row per CDR3 protein. The sample has approximately 780,000 distinct CDR3 sequences, 20% to 30% seen once. This specimen belongs to a study of blood T cells in healthy people across ages. Findings of the study overall: Donor CMV infection status was unknown, possibly confounding age-related changes in expanded clonotypes.

With 0 bases removed from V and 8 bases from J, the gap between germline ends came to 10 bases. This CDR3 is 14 amino acids long. CDR1 MNHEY and CDR2 SVGAGI come from the germline V gene. The sample was also reused in another study, on T cells of mothers and their children.

The chain carries TRBV6-5 and TRBJ1-4; D remains unclear. Sequenced sample: blood. The sequence derives from a boy between 10 and 17 years old in good health. The CDR3 DNA sequence: TGTGCCAGCAGTTACTCGACGGCCCGGGAAAAACTGTTTTTT. Protein product: CASSYSTAREKLFF.